Listed below are T cell receptor beta chains from one sample, sequenced in a study of blood T cells in healthy people across ages. TCRdb itself ran the 5' RACE reads through MiXCR, one entry per CDR3 protein. The data contain approximately 780,000 distinct CDR3 sequences, roughly 24% of them seen just once; the ten biggest clones take up less than 3.5%. This sample was shared with a second study, whose subject was T cells of mothers and their children.

The sequencing sample was made of blood. Every receptor here comes from a boy younger than 18 in good health. CDR3s include the opening cysteine and the closing phenylalanine or tryptophan. The order of the fields is V gene, CDR3 length, D gene, J gene, clone size, CDR3 DNA, CDR3 protein. The D gene is left open where the match is weak. Not every row has a clone size; where given, it reads once, few, many or a size class.

V gene: TRBV12-3/TRBV12-4
CDR3 length: 14
D gene: NA
J gene: TRBJ2-3
clone size: NA
CDR3 DNA: TGTGCCAGCAGTGGCGTAGTGAGAGCCGATACGCAGTATTTT
CDR3 protein: CASSGVVRADTQYF

V gene: TRBV5-1
CDR3 length: 16
D gene: TRBD1
J gene: TRBJ2-1
clone size: NA
CDR3 DNA: TGCGCCAGCGGCTTGGGTCCAGGGGGATCTGGTAGTGAGCAGTTCTTC
CDR3 protein: CASGLGPGGSGSEQFF

V gene: TRBV29-1
CDR3 length: 11
D gene: NA
J gene: TRBJ2-5
clone size: NA
CDR3 DNA: TGCAGCGTTGATGGCCCTGCGCCCCAGTACTTC
CDR3 protein: CSVDGPAPQYF

V gene: TRBV29-1
CDR3 length: 15
D gene: NA
J gene: TRBJ2-4
clone size: NA
CDR3 DNA: TGCAGCGTTGCTGACCGATCCCTAGCCAAAAACATTCAGTACTTC
CDR3 protein: CSVADRSLAKNIQYF

V gene: TRBV20-1
CDR3 length: 13
D gene: NA
J gene: TRBJ2-5
clone size: few
CDR3 DNA: TGCAGTGCTAGAGGGACGGTGGGGGAGACCCAGTACTTC
CDR3 protein: CSARGTVGETQYF

V gene: TRBV28
CDR3 length: 14
D gene: NA
J gene: TRBJ2-7
clone size: NA
CDR3 DNA: TGTGCCAGCAGTTTAATACCAGTTCGGACCGAGCAGTACTTC
CDR3 protein: CASSLIPVRTEQYF

V gene: TRBV20-1
CDR3 length: 16
D gene: TRBD1
J gene: TRBJ2-1
clone size: few
CDR3 DNA: TGCAGTGCTTCCTACTCACAGGGGGAGGCCTACAATGAGCAGTTCTTC
CDR3 protein: CSASYSQGEAYNEQFF

V gene: TRBV2
CDR3 length: 16
D gene: TRBD1
J gene: TRBJ2-7
clone size: NA
CDR3 DNA: TGTGCCAGCACTCCCACCGTGGGACAGGGGGCCTACGAGCAGTACTTC
CDR3 protein: CASTPTVGQGAYEQYF

V gene: TRBV7-9
CDR3 length: 11
D gene: TRBD2
J gene: TRBJ2-3
clone size: few
CDR3 DNA: TGTGCCAGCAGTTCGACGGGACTAGCGCGCTTT
CDR3 protein: CASSSTGLARF

V gene: TRBV27
CDR3 length: 15
D gene: NA
J gene: TRBJ2-1
clone size: few
CDR3 DNA: TGTGCCAGCAGTTTATCCGGGGTCTCCTACAATGAGCAGTTCTTC
CDR3 protein: CASSLSGVSYNEQFF

V gene: TRBV28
CDR3 length: 15
D gene: NA
J gene: TRBJ2-7
clone size: NA
CDR3 DNA: TGTGCCAGCGGCGCCGGGGGCAGGGCTATCTACGAGCAGTACTTC
CDR3 protein: CASGAGGRAIYEQYF

V gene: TRBV12-3/TRBV12-4
CDR3 length: 16
D gene: TRBD2
J gene: TRBJ2-3
clone size: NA
CDR3 DNA: TGTGCCAGCAGTCCGCTAGCGGGGGGGACGACAGATACGCAGTATTTT
CDR3 protein: CASSPLAGGTTDTQYF

V gene: TRBV28
CDR3 length: 13
D gene: NA
J gene: TRBJ1-2
clone size: NA
CDR3 DNA: TGTGCCAGCAGTTACCAGGGGAACTATGGCTACACCTTC
CDR3 protein: CASSYQGNYGYTF